The 12 T cell receptor beta chains below all came from one sample that was sequenced in a study of blood T cell repertoires in COVID-19. Sequenced by immunoSEQ multiplex PCR; TCRdb stores in-frame clones only, minus some. Altogether about 160,000 clones are present, 65% to 90% being singletons, with the ten largest covering under 3.5%. The specimen sequenced was peripheral blood. The receptors shown here come from a man between 70 and 80 years old with acute or convalescent COVID-19.

The rearrangement uses TRBV7-2 and TRBJ2-5; 12 bases fit TRBD2. The germline V gene encodes CDR1 SGHTA and CDR2 FQGNSA. CDR3 size: 15 residues. Losses at the gene ends were 5 bases for V and 4 bases for J; bases not matched to a gene: 5. This CDR3 is CASSVLAGGPETQYF. The CDR3, as DNA: TGTGCCAGCAGCGTACTAGCGGGAGGCCCAGAGACCCAGTACTTC.

This chain uses TRBV4-1 with TRBJ2-1; TRBD2 matches at 8 bases. Germline V gene data show CDR1 as MGHRA and CDR2 as YSYEKL. The V gene end was trimmed by 1 base and the J gene end by 8 bases; junction bases not matched to a gene: 10. This CDR3 contains 16 residues. The CDR3 nucleotides are TGCGCCAGCAGCCAAGGTGACGGGAGGGGGTTATATGAGCAGTTCTTC. The encoded protein is CASSQGDGRGLYEQFF.

This rearrangement joins TRBV5-4 to TRBJ2-1, with 8 bases matching TRBD1. This CDR3 is built from 15 residues. After removal of 1 base from V and 4 bases from J, the junction contained 4 bases not matched to a gene. Germline loops: CDR1 SGHNT, CDR2 YYREEE (reference sequence). CDR3 residues: CASSLTGGRYNEQFF. For the CDR3, the DNA is TGTGCCAGCAGCTTGACAGGGGGTAGGTACAATGAGCAGTTCTTC.

The chain uses TRBV7-6 and TRBJ2-7, with TRBD2 matching over 7 bases. This CDR3 is 16 amino acids long. Germline loops: CDR1 SGHVS, CDR2 FNYEAQ. V dropped 1 base and J dropped 0; count of bases not matched to a gene: 6. CDR3 in amino acids: CASSLVLAELSYEQYF. The CDR3 nucleotides read TGTGCCAGCAGCTTAGTTCTAGCGGAACTCTCCTACGAGCAGTACTTC.

V is TRBV5-5 and J is TRBJ2-1, with 9 bases matching TRBD2. The CDR3 contains 12 residues. Trimming at V came to 1 base and at J to 10 bases, leaving 0 bases not matched to a gene. The germline CDR1 and CDR2 sequences are SGHKS and YYEKEE (reference sequence). Here the CDR3 reads CASSLTSGEQFF. The CDR3 DNA reads TGTGCCAGCAGCTTGACTAGCGGGGAGCAGTTCTTC.

The V gene is TRBV7-6, the J gene TRBJ2-2, with D possibly being TRBD1 (5 bases). Trimming shortened V by 1 base and J by 4 bases, and 13 bases separated the two germline ends. This CDR3 has 16 residues. The germline V gene encodes CDR1 SGHVS and CDR2 FNYEAQ. The CDR3 spells CASSLEGQGGTGELFF. In DNA, the CDR3 is TGTGCCAGCAGCTTAGAGGGGCAGGGTGGCACCGGGGAGCTGTTTTTT.

The V and J genes are TRBV4-3 and TRBJ2-1; 8 nucleotides line up with TRBD2. CDR3 size: 16 residues. CDR1 and CDR2 (germline): LGHNA, YSLEER. V trimming: 3 bases; J trimming: 7 bases; junction bases outside the gene matches: 11. The CDR3 loop reads CASSQGGLAGRNEQFF. The CDR3 coding sequence is TGCGCCAGCAGCCAGGGAGGCCTAGCGGGTAGAAATGAGCAGTTCTTC.

The chain combines TRBV6-2 or TRBV6-3 with TRBJ1-1; 8 bases align to TRBD1. V gave up 4 bases and J gave up 10 bases; unmatched junction bases: 2. Germline V gene data show CDR1 as MNHEY and CDR2 as SVGEGT. The length of the CDR3 is 11 residues. CDR3 DNA sequence: TGTGCCAGCAGTTTGGGGACAGGAGCTTTCTTT. Amino acid sequence: CASSLGTGAFF.

The gene calls are TRBV29-1 and TRBJ2-2; TRBD2 matches at 8 bases. Germline CDR1 and CDR2: SQVTM and ANQGSEA. This CDR3 has 15 residues. The CDR3 nucleotides are TGCAGTGCACGGGAGGGAGGGCCGAACACCGGGGAGCTGTTTTTT. Translated, it gives CSAREGGPNTGELFF.

The chain links TRBV7-2 to TRBJ2-7; 16 bases agree with TRBD2. This CDR3 contains 16 residues. CDR1 SGHTA and CDR2 FQGNSA come from the germline V gene. V dropped 3 bases and J dropped 5; count of bases not matched to a gene: 4. This chain's CDR3 is CASSLGLAGGTDEQYF. Here the CDR3 DNA reads TGTGCCAGCAGCTTGGGACTAGCGGGAGGGACGGACGAGCAGTACTTC.

V is TRBV24-1 and J is TRBJ2-1, with 9 bases matching TRBD2. V was pared by 6 bases and J by 15 bases, with 14 bases of the junction left unmatched. In germline, CDR1 is KGHDR, CDR2 SFDVKD. This CDR3 region has 14 residues. This CDR3 reads CATSLGVAGDAPFF. DNA for the CDR3: TGTGCCACCAGTCTCGGGGTAGCGGGGGATGCGCCGTTCTTC.

The chain links TRBV9 to TRBJ1-1, with a possible D match to TRBD1 (6 bases). The V end was cut by 5 bases, the J end by 0 bases, with 11 bases between. The CDR3 is 14 amino acids. Germline V gives CDR1 SGDLS, CDR2 YYNGEE. DNA for the CDR3: TGTGCCAGCAGTGAGGGACACCTGAACACTGAAGCTTTCTTT. Residues: CASSEGHLNTEAFF.